These 3 T cell receptor beta chains were all obtained from the same sample, sequenced in a study of blood T cell repertoires in COVID-19. Clones were sequenced by immunoSEQ multiplex PCR, and TCRdb holds only the in-frame ones, with some missing. This table has about 110,000 clones, 84% appearing once. The source material was peripheral blood. The receptors come from a woman between 45 and 65 years old with acute or convalescent COVID-19.

The chain recombines TRBV7-9 with TRBJ1-1; D unresolved. CDR3 length: 13 amino acids. Germline V gene data show CDR1 as SEHNR and CDR2 as FQNEAQ (reference sequence). V was shortened by 1 base and J by 7 bases, with 10 bases between the two germline ends. The CDR3 sequence is CASSLDGSLEAFF. The CDR3 DNA is TGTGCCAGCAGCTTAGACGGGTCGCTTGAAGCTTTCTTT. The variable domain in full, with the rest retrieved from reference TRBV7-9 and TRBJ1-1, is DTGVSQNPRHKITKRGQNVTFRCDPISEHNRLYWYRQTLGQGPEFLTYFQNEAQLEKSRLLSDRFSAERPKGSFSTLEIQRTEQGDSAMYLCASSLDGSLEAFFGQGTRLTVV.

This sequence joins TRBV18 and TRBJ1-4; 7 nucleotides agree with TRBD1. J gave up 2 bases and V 5 bases, and 5 bases lay outside the gene matches. The length of the CDR3 is 15 residues. CDR1 and CDR2 (germline): KGHSH, LQKENI. The CDR3 coding sequence is TGTGCCAGCTCAAGGACAGGCGGGACTAATGAAAAACTGTTTTTT. As protein: CASSRTGGTNEKLFF.

The rearrangement uses TRBV5-1 and TRBJ2-1; maybe TRBD1 (5 bases). The CDR3 has 17 amino acids. Trimming pared 1 base from V and 5 bases from J, leaving 19 bases between. Germline CDR1 is SGHRS and CDR2 is YFSETQ. CDR3 sequence (DNA): TGCGCCAGCAGCTTGTCGGTGCCAGGTAGGGGCAACAATGAGCAGTTCTTC. It encodes CASSLSVPGRGNNEQFF.